This T cell receptor beta chain was identified during a study of cytomegalovirus exposure and HLA in healthy donors. With 60 Vbeta and 13 Jbeta primers, the PCR was carried out. Per the original methods: Unique TCR beta chains totaled some 81 million in a later count, with roughly 10 million of them shared. Measured with immunoSEQ multiplex PCR; TCRdb has only the in-frame clones, and not every one. Clone size and V and J calls were adopted from that table, with D and trimming inferred from the DNA. This table holds 100,000 to 150,000 clones, 81% found once. This CDR3 has 14 residues. Germline values: CDR1 SNHLY, CDR2 FYNNEI. The trim removed 7 bases at V and 5 bases at J, leaving 8 bases unmatched.

The chain joins TRBV2 to TRBJ2-7; TRBD1 aligns across 10 bases. The clonotype comes from a man younger than 35 in good health and CMV-seronegative. The sequenced material came from PBMCs. CDR3 nucleotide sequence: TGTGCCAGCATTCTTGGACAGGGGGTGGACGAGCAGTACTTC. It encodes CASILGQGVDEQYF.